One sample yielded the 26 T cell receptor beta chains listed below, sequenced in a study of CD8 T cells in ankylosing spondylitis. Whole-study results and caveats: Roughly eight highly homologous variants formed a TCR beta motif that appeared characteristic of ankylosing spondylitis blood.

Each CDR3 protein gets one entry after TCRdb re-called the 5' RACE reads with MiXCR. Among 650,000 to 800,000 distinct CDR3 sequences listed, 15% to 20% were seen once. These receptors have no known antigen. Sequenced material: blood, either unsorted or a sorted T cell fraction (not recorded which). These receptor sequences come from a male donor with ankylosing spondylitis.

The CDR3 region has the DNA TGTGCCAGCAGCCACCGACTTCGTGCGGGAGGGAGAAACACCGGGGAGCTGTTTTTT. This codes for CASSHRLRAGGRNTGELFF. The chain recombines TRBV14 with TRBJ2-2; 9 bases map to TRBD2. Looked up from germline, CDR1 is SGHDN and CDR2 is FVKESK. The V and J ends lost 3 bases and 2 bases, in that order; junction bases with no gene match: 13. The CDR3 sequence is 19 residues long.

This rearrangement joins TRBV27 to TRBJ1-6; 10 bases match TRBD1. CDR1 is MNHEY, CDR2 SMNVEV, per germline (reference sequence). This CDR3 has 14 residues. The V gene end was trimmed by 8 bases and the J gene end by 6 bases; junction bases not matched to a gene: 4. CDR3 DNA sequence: TGTGCCAGCTGGAGGACAGGGGGTAATTCACCCCTCCACTTT. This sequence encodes CASWRTGGNSPLHF.

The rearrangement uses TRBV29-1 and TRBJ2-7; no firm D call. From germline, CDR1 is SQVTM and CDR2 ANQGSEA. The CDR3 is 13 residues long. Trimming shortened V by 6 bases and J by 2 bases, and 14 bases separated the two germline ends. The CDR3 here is CSVRDTAAYEQYF. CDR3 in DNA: TGCAGCGTCCGAGACACCGCAGCCTACGAGCAGTACTTC.

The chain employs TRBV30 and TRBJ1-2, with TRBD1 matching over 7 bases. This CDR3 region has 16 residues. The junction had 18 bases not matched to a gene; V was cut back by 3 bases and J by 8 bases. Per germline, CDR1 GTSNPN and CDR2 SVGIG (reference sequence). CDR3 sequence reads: CAWRDVRLGGALGYTF. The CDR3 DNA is TGTGCCTGGAGGGACGTCCGTTTAGGGGGCGCGTTGGGCTACACCTTC.

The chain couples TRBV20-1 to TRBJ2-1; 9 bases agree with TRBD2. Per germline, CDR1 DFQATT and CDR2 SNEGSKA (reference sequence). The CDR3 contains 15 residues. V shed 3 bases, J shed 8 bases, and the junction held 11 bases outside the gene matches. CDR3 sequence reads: CSASGGGTSNDEQFF. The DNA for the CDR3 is TGCAGTGCTAGTGGGGGTGGGACTAGCAACGATGAGCAGTTCTTC.

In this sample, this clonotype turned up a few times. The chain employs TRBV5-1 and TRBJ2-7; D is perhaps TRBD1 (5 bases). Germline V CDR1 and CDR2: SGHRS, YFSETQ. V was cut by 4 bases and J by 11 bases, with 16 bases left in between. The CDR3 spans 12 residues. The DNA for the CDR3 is TGCGCCAGCAGCCCACAGCAGGGTGGTGAGTACTTC. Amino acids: CASSPQQGGEYF.

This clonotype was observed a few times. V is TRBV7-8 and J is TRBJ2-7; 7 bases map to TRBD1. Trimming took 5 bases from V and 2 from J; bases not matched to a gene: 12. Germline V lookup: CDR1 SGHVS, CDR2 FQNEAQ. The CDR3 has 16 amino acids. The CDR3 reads CASSPPDRVEPYEQYF. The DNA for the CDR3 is TGTGCCAGCAGCCCTCCTGACAGGGTGGAACCCTACGAGCAGTACTTC. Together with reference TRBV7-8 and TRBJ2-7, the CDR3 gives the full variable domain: GAGVSQSPRYKVAKRGQDVALRCDPISGHVSLFWYQQALGQGPEFLTYFQNEAQLDKSGLPSDRFFAERPEGSVSTLKIQRTQQEDSAVYLCASSPPDRVEPYEQYFGPGTRLTVT.

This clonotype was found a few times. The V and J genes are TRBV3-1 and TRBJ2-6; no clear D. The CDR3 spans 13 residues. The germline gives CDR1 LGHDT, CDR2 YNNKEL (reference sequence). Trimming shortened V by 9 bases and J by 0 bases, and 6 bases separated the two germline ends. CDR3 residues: CASHLSGANVLTF. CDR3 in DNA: TGTGCCAGTCACCTCTCTGGGGCCAACGTCCTGACTTTC. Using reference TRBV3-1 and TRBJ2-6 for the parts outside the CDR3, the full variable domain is DTAVSQTPKYLVTQMGNDKSIKCEQNLGHDTMYWYKQDSKKFLKIMFSYNNKELIINETVPNRFSPKSPDKAHLNLHINSLELGDSAVYFCASHLSGANVLTFGAGSRLTVL.

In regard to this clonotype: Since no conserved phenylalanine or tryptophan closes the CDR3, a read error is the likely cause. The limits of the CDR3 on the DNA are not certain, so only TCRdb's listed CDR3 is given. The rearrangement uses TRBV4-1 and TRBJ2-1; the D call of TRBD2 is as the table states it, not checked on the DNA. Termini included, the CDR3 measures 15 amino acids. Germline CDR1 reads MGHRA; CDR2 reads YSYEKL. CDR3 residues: CASSQVMFKEVLLGL.

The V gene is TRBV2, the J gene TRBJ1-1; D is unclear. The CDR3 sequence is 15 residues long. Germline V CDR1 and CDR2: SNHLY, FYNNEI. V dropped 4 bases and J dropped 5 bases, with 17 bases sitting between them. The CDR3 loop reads CASSAQASTLTEAFF. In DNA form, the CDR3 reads TGTGCCAGCAGTGCCCAGGCTAGCACGTTAACTGAAGCTTTCTTT.

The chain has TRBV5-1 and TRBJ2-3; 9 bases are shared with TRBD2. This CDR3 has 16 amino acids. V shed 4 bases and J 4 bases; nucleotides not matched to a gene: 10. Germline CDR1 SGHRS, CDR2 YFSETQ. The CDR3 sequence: CASSLPVSGSPDTQYF. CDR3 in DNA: TGCGCCAGCAGCCTGCCGGTTAGCGGGAGTCCAGATACGCAGTATTTT. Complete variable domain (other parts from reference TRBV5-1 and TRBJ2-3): KAGVTQTPRYLIKTRGQQVTLSCSPISGHRSVSWYQQTPGQGLQFLFEYFSETQRNKGNFPGRFSGRQFSNSRSEMNVSTLELGDSALYLCASSLPVSGSPDTQYFGPGTRLTVL.

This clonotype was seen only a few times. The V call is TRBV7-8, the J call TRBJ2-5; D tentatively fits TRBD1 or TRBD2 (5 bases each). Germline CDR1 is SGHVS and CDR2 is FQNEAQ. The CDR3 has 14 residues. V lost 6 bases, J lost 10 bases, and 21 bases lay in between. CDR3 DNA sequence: TGTGCCAGCAGGTCACCGGGACCCAACCGGGACCAGTACTTC. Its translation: CASRSPGPNRDQYF. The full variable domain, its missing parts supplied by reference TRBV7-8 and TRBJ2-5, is GAGVSQSPRYKVAKRGQDVALRCDPISGHVSLFWYQQALGQGPEFLTYFQNEAQLDKSGLPSDRFFAERPEGSVSTLKIQRTQQEDSAVYLCASRSPGPNRDQYFGPGTRLLVL.

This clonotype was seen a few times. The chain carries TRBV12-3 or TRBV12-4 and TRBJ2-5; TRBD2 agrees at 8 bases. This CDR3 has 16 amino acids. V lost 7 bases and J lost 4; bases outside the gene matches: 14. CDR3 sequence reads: CASTLPLAGKGETQYF. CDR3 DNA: TGTGCCAGCACCCTTCCCTTAGCGGGAAAAGGAGAGACCCAGTACTTC.

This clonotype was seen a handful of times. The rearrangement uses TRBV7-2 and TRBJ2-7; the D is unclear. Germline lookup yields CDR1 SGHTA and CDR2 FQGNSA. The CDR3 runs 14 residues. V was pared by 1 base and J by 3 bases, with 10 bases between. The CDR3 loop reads CASSLDPGVYEQYF. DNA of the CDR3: TGTGCCAGCAGCTTAGATCCAGGCGTCTACGAGCAGTACTTC.

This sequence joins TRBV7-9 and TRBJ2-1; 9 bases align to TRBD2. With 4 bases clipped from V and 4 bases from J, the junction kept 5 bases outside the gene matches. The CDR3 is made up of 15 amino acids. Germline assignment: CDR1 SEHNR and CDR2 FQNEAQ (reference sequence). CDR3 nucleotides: TGTGCCAGCAGCTCTCTAGCGGGATTGTACAATGAGCAGTTCTTC. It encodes CASSSLAGLYNEQFF.

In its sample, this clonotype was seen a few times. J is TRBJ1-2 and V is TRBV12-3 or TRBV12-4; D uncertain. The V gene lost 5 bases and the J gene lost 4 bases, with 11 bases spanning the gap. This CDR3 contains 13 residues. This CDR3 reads CASSQQTGYGYTF. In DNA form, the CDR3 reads TGTGCCAGCAGTCAACAGACGGGCTATGGCTACACCTTC.

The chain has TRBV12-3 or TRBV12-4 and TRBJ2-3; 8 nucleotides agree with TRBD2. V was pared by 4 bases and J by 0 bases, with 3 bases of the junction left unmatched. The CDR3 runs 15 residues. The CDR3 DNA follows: TGTGCCAGCAGTTCCGGGACTAGGAGCACAGATACGCAGTATTTT. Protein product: CASSSGTRSTDTQYF.

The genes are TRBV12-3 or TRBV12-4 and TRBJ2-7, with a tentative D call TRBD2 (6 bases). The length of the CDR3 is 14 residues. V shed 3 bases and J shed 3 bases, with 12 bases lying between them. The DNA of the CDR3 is TGTGCCAGCAGTTTCAGGCCTAGCGTCTACGAGCAGTACTTC. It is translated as CASSFRPSVYEQYF.

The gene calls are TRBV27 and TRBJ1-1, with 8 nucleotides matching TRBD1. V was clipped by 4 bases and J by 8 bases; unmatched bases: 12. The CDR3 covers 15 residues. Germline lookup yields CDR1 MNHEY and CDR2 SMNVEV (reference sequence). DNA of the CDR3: TGTGCCAGCAGTTCCCGGACAGGGATGCTGTTGGAAGCTTTCTTT. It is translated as CASSSRTGMLLEAFF.

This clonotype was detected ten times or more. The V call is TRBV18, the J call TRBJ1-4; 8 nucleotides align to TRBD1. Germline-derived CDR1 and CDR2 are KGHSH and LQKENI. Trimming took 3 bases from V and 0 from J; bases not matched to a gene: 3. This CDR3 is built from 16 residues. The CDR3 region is CASSPMTGATNEKLFF. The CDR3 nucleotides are TGTGCCAGCTCACCGATGACAGGGGCAACTAATGAAAAACTGTTTTTT. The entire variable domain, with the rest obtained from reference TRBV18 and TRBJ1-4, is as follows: NAGVMQNPRHLVRRRGQEARLRCSPMKGHSHVYWYRQLPEEGLKFMVYLQKENIIDESGMPKERFSAEFPKEGPSILRIQQVVRGDSAAYFCASSPMTGATNEKLFFGSGTQLSVL.

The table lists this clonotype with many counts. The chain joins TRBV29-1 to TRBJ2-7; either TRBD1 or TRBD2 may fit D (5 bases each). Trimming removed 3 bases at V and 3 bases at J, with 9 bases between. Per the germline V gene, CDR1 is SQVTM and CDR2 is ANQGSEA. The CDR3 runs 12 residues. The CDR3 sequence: CSVEVRGYEQYF. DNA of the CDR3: TGCAGCGTTGAGGTGAGGGGCTACGAGCAGTACTTC.

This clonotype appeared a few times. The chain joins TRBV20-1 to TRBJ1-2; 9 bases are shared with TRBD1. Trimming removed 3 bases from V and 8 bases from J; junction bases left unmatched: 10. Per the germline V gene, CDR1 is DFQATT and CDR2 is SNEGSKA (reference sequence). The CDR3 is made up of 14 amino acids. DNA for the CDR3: TGCAGTGCTAGCCCTCCGGGACAGGGCGGCGGCTACACCTTC. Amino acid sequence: CSASPPGQGGGYTF.

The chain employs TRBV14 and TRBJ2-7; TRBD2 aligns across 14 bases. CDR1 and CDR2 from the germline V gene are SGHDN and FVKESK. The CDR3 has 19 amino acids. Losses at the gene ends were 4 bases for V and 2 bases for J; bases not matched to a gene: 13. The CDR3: CASSRVPGTSGGRTYEQYF. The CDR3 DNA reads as TGTGCCAGCAGCCGAGTCCCCGGGACTAGCGGGGGCCGAACCTACGAGCAGTACTTC.

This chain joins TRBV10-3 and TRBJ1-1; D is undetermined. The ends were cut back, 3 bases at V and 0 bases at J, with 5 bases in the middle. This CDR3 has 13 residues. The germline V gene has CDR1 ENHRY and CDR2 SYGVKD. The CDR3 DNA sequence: TGTGCCATCAGTGACACAATGAACACTGAAGCTTTCTTT. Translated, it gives CAISDTMNTEAFF.

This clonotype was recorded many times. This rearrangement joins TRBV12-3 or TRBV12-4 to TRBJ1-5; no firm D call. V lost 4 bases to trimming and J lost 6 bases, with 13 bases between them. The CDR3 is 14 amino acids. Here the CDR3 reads CASSYSGPRQPQHF. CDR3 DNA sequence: TGTGCCAGCAGTTATAGCGGGCCCCGTCAGCCCCAGCATTTT.

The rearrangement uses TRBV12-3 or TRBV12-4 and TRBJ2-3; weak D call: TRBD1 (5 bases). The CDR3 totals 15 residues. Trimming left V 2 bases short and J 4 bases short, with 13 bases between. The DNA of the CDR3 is TGTGCCAGCAGTTTATGGGCAGGGATGGCAGATACGCAGTATTTT. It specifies CASSLWAGMADTQYF.